This T cell receptor beta chain was retrieved from a study of cytomegalovirus exposure and HLA in healthy donors. Overall study findings and caveats: Researchers reported in a later analysis that a missense DCLRE1C variant was tied to TCR beta V- and J-gene trimming.

The PCR made use of 60 Vbeta and 13 Jbeta primers. TCRdb keeps only in-frame clones here, not all; method: immunoSEQ multiplex PCR. The repertoire holds 180,000 or so clones, approximately 85% seen once, with roughly 10% in the top ten. In the case of this clone: Its antigen is unknown.

The CDR3 length is 14 residues. The J segment lost 3 bases and the V segment lost 4 bases, leaving 0 bases of the junction unmatched. Germline V gene sequence: CDR1 MNHNY, CDR2 SVGAGI (reference sequence). Material for sequencing was PBMCs. The V gene is TRBV6-6, the J gene TRBJ2-3; 11 positions agree with TRBD2. This TCR derives from a man younger than 35 in good health and CMV-seropositive. The CDR3 loop is CASSLAGGTDTQYF. CDR3 nucleotide sequence: TGTGCCAGCAGTTTAGCGGGGGGGACAGATACGCAGTATTTT.